A single sample gave rise to the 5 T cell receptor beta chains below, sequenced in a study of T cell repertoires in cytomegalovirus infection. A single record per CDR3 protein comes from TCRdb applying MiXCR to the reads. The sample lists roughly 200,000 distinct CDR3 sequences, about a sixth occurring once. The sample comprised CD8+ T cells from PBMCs. Receptor source: a human donor in good health (CMV status not recorded). Some clones in this sample may be carry-over from other donors' samples.

This clonotype was seen only a few times. This chain's CDR3 is CSARTLGDNTGELFF. Written as DNA, the CDR3 is TGCAGTGCTAGAACCTTAGGGGATAACACCGGGGAGCTGTTTTTT. This chain joins TRBV20-1 and TRBJ2-2; D may be TRBD1 (5 bases). The CDR3 is 15 residues long. Germline V gene sequence: CDR1 DFQATT, CDR2 SNEGSKA (reference sequence). With 2 bases removed from V and 2 bases from J, the gap between germline ends came to 12 bases.

This sequence joins TRBV11-2 and TRBJ2-7; 7 nucleotides match TRBD1. The CDR3 is made up of 15 amino acids. In germline, CDR1 is SGHAT, CDR2 FQNNGV. The J segment lost 5 bases and the V segment lost 2 bases, leaving 9 bases of the junction unmatched. The CDR3 coding sequence is TGTGCCAGCAGCTTAAGGGGGCGGGTTCTCGACGAGCAGTACTTC. Amino acid sequence: CASSLRGRVLDEQYF.

This clonotype came up a few times. The chain joins TRBV29-1 to TRBJ1-1; tentatively, D is TRBD1 (5 bases). This CDR3 has 11 amino acids. The V end was cut by 7 bases, the J end by 6 bases, with 12 bases between. CDR1 is SQVTM, CDR2 ANQGSEA, per germline. The CDR3, as DNA: TGCAGCGCTCGAGGGGACGCTGAAGCTTTCTTT. This encodes CSARGDAEAFF. The whole variable domain, filled in from reference TRBV29-1 and TRBJ1-1, reads SAVISQKPSRDICQRGTSLTIQCQVDSQVTMMFWYRQQPGQSLTLIATANQGSEATYESGFVIDKFPISRPNLTFSTLTVSNMSPEDSSIYLCSARGDAEAFFGQGTRLTVV.

This clonotype was observed a few times. The rearrangement links TRBV6-4 to TRBJ2-2; D gene unclear. This CDR3 is built from 12 residues. Trimming stripped 4 bases from V and 3 bases from J, with 3 bases between. The germline CDR1 and CDR2 sequences are MRHNA and SNTAGT. CDR3 sequence reads: CASSGHTGELFF. Written as DNA, the CDR3 is TGTGCCAGCAGTGGACACACCGGGGAGCTGTTTTTT.

At least ten counts were recorded for this clonotype. The CDR3: CATREMGAGETQYF. The CDR3 coding sequence is TGTGCGACCAGGGAAATGGGTGCAGGAGAGACCCAGTACTTC. The chain combines TRBV12-3 or TRBV12-4 with TRBJ2-5, with D possibly being TRBD1 (5 bases). This CDR3 region has 14 residues.